These 26 T cell receptor beta chains came from one sample sequenced in a study of cytomegalovirus exposure and HLA in healthy donors. Primers: 60 Vbeta forward and 13 Jbeta reverse. The data were produced by immunoSEQ multiplex PCR, yet TCRdb's version contains in-frame clones alone and is incomplete. This table has 110,000 to 150,000 clones, roughly 83% appearing once. The sequenced sample consisted of PBMCs. Source of these receptors: a middle-aged man in good health and CMV-seropositive.

This clone appeared once. V is TRBV9 and J is TRBJ2-2; TRBD1 aligns across 9 bases. CDR3 length equals 13 residues. Germline-derived CDR1 and CDR2 are SGDLS and YYNGEE. Trimming cost V 7 bases and J 7 bases; bases outside gene matches: 5. The CDR3 DNA is TGTGCCAGCGGGACAGGGATGTACGGGGAGCTGTTTTTT. Residues: CASGTGMYGELFF.

This chain uses TRBV5-1 with TRBJ1-2; 7 positions agree with TRBD1. Germline V gene lookup returns CDR1 SGHRS and CDR2 YFSETQ. V shed 3 bases, J shed 4 bases, and the junction held 9 bases outside the gene matches. CDR3 length: 15 amino acids. CDR3 nucleotide sequence: TGCGCCAGCAGCTGGGACCCACAGGGGATCTATGGCTACACCTTC. Encoded protein: CASSWDPQGIYGYTF.

This clone was seen a few times. CDR3 sequence (DNA): TGTGCCAGCTCCTCCACGACAGCTTTGAACACTGAAGCTTTCTTT. It codes for CASSSTTALNTEAFF. The gene calls are TRBV18 and TRBJ1-1; the D gene is possibly TRBD1 (5 bases). This CDR3 region has 15 residues. Germline-derived CDR1 and CDR2 are KGHSH and LQKENI. Trimming cost V 6 bases and J 0 bases, with 14 bases left between them.

The chain links TRBV4-1 to TRBJ1-1; D unresolved. Germline assignment: CDR1 MGHRA and CDR2 YSYEKL. CDR3 size: 15 residues. Deletions cut 4 bases from V and 2 bases from J, with 14 bases between. CDR3 sequence: CASSLRSIPNTEAFF. CDR3 coding DNA: TGCGCCAGCAGCCTTCGGAGCATCCCCAACACTGAAGCTTTCTTT.

V and J are TRBV27 and TRBJ2-7; possibly TRBD1 for D (5 bases). The germline CDR1 and CDR2 sequences are MNHEY and SMNVEV (reference sequence). The V end lost 6 bases, the J end lost 4 bases, and 10 bases lay between the germline ends. CDR3 length: 12 amino acids. The CDR3: CASRSGIYEQYF. DNA of the CDR3: TGTGCCAGCAGGTCAGGGATATACGAGCAGTACTTC.

In its sample, this clone was seen once. At one boundary the junction diverges from the germline segment, which might be a read error. The gene calls are TRBV5-1 and TRBJ2-3, with TRBD1 identical over 7 bases. The CDR3 is 15 amino acids. Germline V gene lookup returns CDR1 SGHRS and CDR2 YFSETQ. CDR3 sequence: CASSRDRVGTDTQYF. The CDR3 nucleotides are TGCGCCAGCAGCCGAGACAGGGTTGGCACAGATACACAGTATTTT.

This clone was counted a few times. J is TRBJ2-2 and V is TRBV7-9, with D maybe TRBD2 (7 bases). The CDR3 is made up of 15 amino acids. V dropped 6 bases and J dropped 6 bases, with 17 bases sitting between them. Germline values: CDR1 SEHNR, CDR2 FQNEAQ (reference sequence). In DNA form, the CDR3 reads TGTGCCAGCAGGAAGGGGGGAGGGCCCCCCGGGGAGCTGTTTTTT. This gives the protein CASRKGGGPPGELFF.

This clone was detected a few times. V usage is TRBV5-1 and J usage is TRBJ1-2; 8 bases line up with TRBD1. Germline values: CDR1 SGHRS, CDR2 YFSETQ. V lost 4 bases to trimming and J lost 0 bases; unmatched junction nucleotides: 5. The CDR3 contains 15 residues. CDR3 loop: CASSPRTGTNYGYTF. The CDR3 DNA reads TGCGCCAGCAGCCCTCGGACAGGGACTAACTATGGCTACACCTTC.

The chain employs TRBV30 and TRBJ2-7; 10 bases align to TRBD2. CDR1 and CDR2 from the germline V gene are GTSNPN and SVGIG (reference sequence). The CDR3 totals 14 residues. Trimming took 4 bases from V and 1 from J; bases not matched to a gene: 4. CDR3 nucleotide sequence: TGTGCCTGGAATAGCGGGAGGATATCCTACGAGCAGTACTTC. Translated, it gives CAWNSGRISYEQYF.

This rearrangement joins TRBV28 to TRBJ2-1, with D maybe TRBD2 (6 bases). Between the trimmed V and J ends, which lost 5 bases and 4 bases, there was a span of 12 bases. This CDR3 is built from 14 residues. Germline loops: CDR1 MDHEN, CDR2 SYDVKM. The CDR3 sequence: CASSLNREYNEQFF. The DNA for the CDR3 is TGTGCCAGCAGTCTGAACCGGGAGTACAATGAGCAGTTCTTC. Drawing the rest from reference TRBV28 and TRBJ2-1, the complete variable domain is DVKVTQSSRYLVKRTGEKVFLECVQDMDHENMFWYRQDPGLGLRLIYFSYDVKMKEKGDIPEGYSVSREKKERFSLILESASTNQTSMYLCASSLNREYNEQFFGPGTRLTVL.

V gene TRBV30 combines with J gene TRBJ1-6; D not certain. This CDR3 has 13 residues. Between the trimmed V and J ends, which lost 0 bases and 8 bases, there was a span of 8 bases. The germline gives CDR1 GTSNPN, CDR2 SVGIG (reference sequence). The CDR3 nucleotides read TGTGCCTGGAGTGTACGCGGGGATTCACCCCTCCACTTT. Protein: CAWSVRGDSPLHF.

This clone is a singleton in its sample. V and J are TRBV25-1 and TRBJ1-4; perhaps TRBD1 as D (5 bases). CDR1 is MGHDK, CDR2 SYGVNS, per germline. CDR3 size: 15 residues. V was clipped by 3 bases and J by 3 bases, with 11 bases between them. In DNA, the CDR3 is TGTGCCAGCAGTGACCAGGGCGTCCCTAATGAAAAACTGTTTTTT. Amino acid sequence: CASSDQGVPNEKLFF.

The chain carries TRBV6-5 and TRBJ1-2; D unclear. The germline V gene has CDR1 MNHEY and CDR2 SVGAGI. This CDR3 has 14 amino acids. The V end lost 6 bases, the J end lost 4 bases, and 15 bases lay between the germline ends. Here the CDR3 DNA reads TGTGCCAGCAGCCCTGCCCCAGACACCTATGGCTACACCTTC. Protein product: CASSPAPDTYGYTF.

V gene TRBV19 combines with J gene TRBJ2-7; D may be TRBD1 (6 bases). The CDR3 runs 14 residues. The germline V and J ends were trimmed by 4 bases and 0 bases, with 10 bases remaining between them. The germline V gene has CDR1 LNHDA and CDR2 SQIVND (reference sequence). In DNA, the CDR3 is TGTGCCAGTAGTACCACAGGGAGCTCCTACGAGCAGTACTTC. Its protein is CASSTTGSSYEQYF.

This clone has a handful of counts. The V call is TRBV6-5, the J call TRBJ1-1; D ambiguous. Trimming took off 2 bases at V and 3 bases at J, with 13 bases between the two ends. CDR1 and CDR2 from the germline V gene are MNHEY and SVGAGI. The CDR3 spans 15 residues. The CDR3 sequence: CASSYRVRGDTEAFF. In DNA, the CDR3 is TGTGCCAGCAGTTACCGAGTGAGAGGAGACACTGAAGCTTTCTTT.

The V and J genes are TRBV15 and TRBJ1-2; D is unclear. In germline, CDR1 is LNHNV, CDR2 YYDKDF (reference sequence). The V end was cut by 0 bases, the J end by 4 bases, with 6 bases between. CDR3 size: 13 residues. CDR3 protein: CATSRDYVYGYTF. For the CDR3, the DNA is TGTGCCACCAGCAGAGATTATGTCTATGGCTACACCTTC.

The chain uses TRBV11-3 and TRBJ2-5; 9 nucleotides match TRBD1. The J call may be faulty, since TRBJ2-7 better matches the DNA end. The CDR3 spans 12 residues. Germline lookup yields CDR1 SGHNT and CDR2 YENEEA. CDR3 DNA: TGTGCCAGCGGGACAGGGCCCTACGAGCAGTACTTC. It specifies CASGTGPYEQYF.

This chain joins TRBV6-1 and TRBJ2-3, with D maybe TRBD1 (5 bases). V was cut by 4 bases and J by 0 bases, with 14 bases left in between. Per the germline V gene, CDR1 is MNHNS and CDR2 is SASEGT. CDR3 length: 16 residues. CDR3 bases: TGTGCCAGCAGTGCCGTACAGGATCCTAGCACAGATACGCAGTATTTT. This gives the protein CASSAVQDPSTDTQYF.

The chain couples TRBV19 to TRBJ2-2; 12 bases are shared with TRBD2. The CDR3 contains 17 residues. V was clipped by 9 bases and J by 5 bases; unmatched bases: 13. The germline CDR1 and CDR2 sequences are LNHDA and SQIVND (reference sequence). The CDR3 coding sequence is TGTGCCAGCGGTGGACTAGCGGGGTCGGTGACGACCGGGGAGCTGTTTTTT. It encodes CASGGLAGSVTTGELFF. The full variable domain, its missing parts supplied by reference TRBV19 and TRBJ2-2, is DGGITQSPKYLFRKEGQNVTLSCEQNLNHDAMYWYRQDPGQGLRLIYYSQIVNDFQKGDIAEGYSVSREKKESFPLTVTSAQKNPTAFYLCASGGLAGSVTTGELFFGEGSRLTVL.

This clone appeared a few times. This sequence joins TRBV18 and TRBJ2-7; perhaps TRBD2 as D (6 bases). The germline V gene encodes CDR1 KGHSH and CDR2 LQKENI. Deletions cut 3 bases from V and 6 bases from J, with 15 bases between. This CDR3 contains 14 residues. The DNA of the CDR3 is TGTGCCAGCTCACCTCGGACTGGGACTGGCGAGCAGTACTTC. This sequence encodes CASSPRTGTGEQYF. Supplemented by reference TRBV18 and TRBJ2-7, the full variable domain reads NAGVMQNPRHLVRRRGQEARLRCSPMKGHSHVYWYRQLPEEGLKFMVYLQKENIIDESGMPKERFSAEFPKEGPSILRIQQVVRGDSAAYFCASSPRTGTGEQYFGPGTRLTVT.

The chain joins TRBV7-9 to TRBJ2-7; D remains ambiguous. CDR3 length equals 12 residues. CDR1 and CDR2 (germline): SEHNR, FQNEAQ (reference sequence). V shed 5 bases and J shed 1 base, with 6 bases lying between them. The CDR3 nucleotides are TGTGCCAGCAGCCGAGTGTCCTACGAGCAGTACTTC. It specifies CASSRVSYEQYF. The full variable domain, its missing parts supplied by reference TRBV7-9 and TRBJ2-7, is DTGVSQNPRHKITKRGQNVTFRCDPISEHNRLYWYRQTLGQGPEFLTYFQNEAQLEKSRLLSDRFSAERPKGSFSTLEIQRTEQGDSAMYLCASSRVSYEQYFGPGTRLTVT.

The V call is TRBV9, the J call TRBJ2-7, with 9 bases matching TRBD1. V shed 4 bases and J 1 base; nucleotides not matched to a gene: 6. The CDR3 runs to 15 residues. Germline V CDR1 and CDR2: SGDLS, YYNGEE. The CDR3 bases are TGTGCCAGCAGCCCTGGACAGGGGCGTTCCTACGAGCAGTACTTC. Its translation is CASSPGQGRSYEQYF.

This clone has a handful of counts. The chain couples TRBV7-8 to TRBJ2-7; 7 bases map to TRBD2. V shed 5 bases, J shed 2 bases, and the junction held 9 bases outside the gene matches. Germline V gene lookup returns CDR1 SGHVS and CDR2 FQNEAQ. The CDR3 consists of 15 residues. CDR3 protein: CASSDQRGGPYEQYF. CDR3 bases: TGTGCCAGCAGCGACCAGCGGGGAGGCCCCTACGAGCAGTACTTC.

This clone showed up just once. The V and J genes are TRBV9 and TRBJ2-7; D ambiguous. CDR3 length: 16 amino acids. Germline CDR1 is SGDLS and CDR2 is YYNGEE. The V gene lost 4 bases and the J gene lost 2 bases, with 19 bases spanning the gap. CDR3 region: CASSPRELERTYEQYF. The CDR3 DNA sequence: TGTGCCAGCAGCCCCCGTGAACTCGAGCGAACCTACGAGCAGTACTTC.

The chain combines TRBV6-6 with TRBJ2-5, with TRBD2 identical over 8 bases. The end of the DNA fits TRBJ2-7 better, so the J call may be wrong. The V gene's germline CDR1 is MNHNY and CDR2 SVGAGI (reference sequence). This CDR3 region has 15 residues. The CDR3 spells CASTFPGGASYEQYF. CDR3 in DNA: TGTGCCAGCACCTTTCCGGGGGGGGCAAGCTACGAGCAGTACTTC.

The chain is built from TRBV5-4 and TRBJ2-7; perhaps TRBD2 as D (5 bases). V gave up 4 bases and J gave up 0 bases, with 17 bases separating them. The germline V gene has CDR1 SGHNT and CDR2 YYREEE (reference sequence). The CDR3 sequence is 16 residues long. The CDR3 DNA reads as TGTGCCAGCAGCCCAGGAGGCCTCCTGAGCTCCTACGAGCAGTACTTC. The encoded protein is CASSPGGLLSSYEQYF.